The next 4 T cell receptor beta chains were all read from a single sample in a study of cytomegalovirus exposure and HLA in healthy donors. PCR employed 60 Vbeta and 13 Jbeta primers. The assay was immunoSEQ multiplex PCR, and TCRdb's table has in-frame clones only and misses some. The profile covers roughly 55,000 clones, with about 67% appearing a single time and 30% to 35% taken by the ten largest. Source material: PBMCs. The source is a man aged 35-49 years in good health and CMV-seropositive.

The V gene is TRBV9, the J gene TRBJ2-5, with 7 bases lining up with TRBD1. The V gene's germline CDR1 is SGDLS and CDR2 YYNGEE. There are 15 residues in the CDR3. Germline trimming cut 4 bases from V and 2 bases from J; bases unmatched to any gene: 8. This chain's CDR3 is CASSLLGDRQETQYF. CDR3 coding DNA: TGTGCCAGCAGCCTCTTAGGGGACAGACAAGAGACCCAGTACTTC.

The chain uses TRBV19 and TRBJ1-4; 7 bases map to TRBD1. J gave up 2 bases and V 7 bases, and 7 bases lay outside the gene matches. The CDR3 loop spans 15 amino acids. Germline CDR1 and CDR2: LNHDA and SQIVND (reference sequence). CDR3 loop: CASKRRTGTNEKLFF. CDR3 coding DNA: TGTGCCAGTAAGAGGCGGACAGGTACTAATGAAAAACTGTTTTTT.

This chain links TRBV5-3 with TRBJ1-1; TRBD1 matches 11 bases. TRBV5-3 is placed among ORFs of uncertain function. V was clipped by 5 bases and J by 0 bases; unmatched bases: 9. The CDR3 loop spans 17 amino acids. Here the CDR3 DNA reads TGTGCCAGAAGTCGCCCCCGGGACAGGGGGATGAACACTGAAGCTTTCTTT. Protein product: CARSRPRDRGMNTEAFF.

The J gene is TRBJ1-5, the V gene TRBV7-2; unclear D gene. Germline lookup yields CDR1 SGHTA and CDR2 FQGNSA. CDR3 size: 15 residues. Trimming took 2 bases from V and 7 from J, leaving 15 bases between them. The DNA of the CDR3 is TGTGCCAGCAGCTTATGGAGGCGTCCGGGGCAGCCCCAGCATTTT. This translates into CASSLWRRPGQPQHF. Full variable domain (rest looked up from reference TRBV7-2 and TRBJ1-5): GAGVSQSPSNKVTEKGKDVELRCDPISGHTALYWYRQSLGQGLEFLIYFQGNSAPDKSGLPSDRFSAERTGGSVSTLTIQRTQQEDSAVYLCASSLWRRPGQPQHFGDGTRLSIL.